The rows below give T cell receptor beta chains drawn from one sample of a study of CD8 T cells in ankylosing spondylitis. TCRdb reanalysed the 5' RACE reads using MiXCR and keeps one entry per CDR3 protein. The sample carries 40,000 or so distinct CDR3 sequences, approximately 11% recorded once. The sequenced sample was blood, either unsorted or a sorted T cell fraction (not recorded which). These receptors all come from a male donor with ankylosing spondylitis or in good health (not recorded which). CDR3s include the opening cysteine and the closing phenylalanine or tryptophan. The D gene is left open where the match is weak. A clone size is listed for some rows: how often the clone was seen (once, few, many), or a class if it is expanded.

size	J	V	D	DNA	CDR3
.	TRBJ1-5	TRBV6-1	.	TGTGCCAGCAGTCGCGTAAGGGGTAGCAATCAGCCCCAGCATTTT	CASSRVRGSNQPQHF
many	TRBJ1-1	TRBV3-1	.	TGTGCCAGCAGCCAGGCTGGGATGAACACTGAAGCTTTCTTT	CASSQAGMNTEAFF
many	TRBJ2-2	TRBV5-1	TRBD1	TGCGCCAGCAGCAGCGACAGGGGGCTGAACACCGGGGAGCTGTTTTTT	CASSSDRGLNTGELFF
many	TRBJ2-1	TRBV27	.	TGTGCCAGCAGTCGACAGAATGAGCAGTTCTTC	CASSRQNEQFF
few	TRBJ2-1	TRBV5-1	.	TGCGCCAGCAGCTTGTTCGCAGGGCGGAATGAGCAGTTCTTC	CASSLFAGRNEQFF
many	TRBJ2-1	TRBV5-1	.	TGCGCCAGCAGCCCTCGGACATCCTACAATGAGCAGTTCTTC	CASSPRTSYNEQFF
many	TRBJ1-1	TRBV29-1	.	TGCAGCGTTGTGGCCCGCGGGACGGACAACATGAACACTGAAGCTTTCTTT	CSVVARGTDNMNTEAFF
many	TRBJ2-5	TRBV21-1	.	TGTGCCAGCAGCAAAGGGTGGAAGAAAGAGACCCAGTACTTC	CASSKGWKKETQYF
many	TRBJ2-7	TRBV3-1	TRBD1	TGTGCCAGCAGCCAAGGCAGGGGGTTTGGCGAGCAGTACTTC	CASSQGRGFGEQYF
many	TRBJ2-1	TRBV9	TRBD2	TGTGCCAGCAGCGTAGGTGTGACTAGCCACAATGAGCAGTTCTTC	CASSVGVTSHNEQFF
.	TRBJ1-2	TRBV7-2	.	TGTGCCAGCACCACCGGGGGCCCCCGACCCTATGGCTACACCTTC	CASTTGGPRPYGYTF
many	TRBJ2-7	TRBV7-8	.	TGTGCCAGCAGCTTTGACGGCTCCTACGAGCAGTACTTC	CASSFDGSYEQYF
many	TRBJ2-1	TRBV27	TRBD1	TGTGCCAGCAGTTTCAGGGGGCTCGGTGAGCAGTTCTTC	CASSFRGLGEQFF
few	TRBJ2-5	TRBV18	.	TGTGCCAGCTCACCAGGGGTTTCCACACAAGAGACCCAGTACTTC	CASSPGVSTQETQYF
many	TRBJ1-2	TRBV29-1	TRBD1	TGCAGCGTGGGGGGACAGGGTGGCTACACCTTC	CSVGGQGGYTF
.	TRBJ2-7	TRBV12-3/TRBV12-4	.	TGTGCCAGCAGCCAGCATTCAGAGTCGGGGGAGTACTTC	CASSQHSESGEYF
few	TRBJ2-7	TRBV7-7	TRBD2	TGTGCCAGCAGCCCAATAGCGGGGGAAGATTACGAGCAGTACTTC	CASSPIAGEDYEQYF
many	TRBJ2-2	TRBV5-1	TRBD1	TGCGCCAGCAGCTTGGCCCAACAGGGGAGCGGCGGGGAGCTGTTTTTT	CASSLAQQGSGGELFF
many	TRBJ2-1	TRBV7-7	.	TGTGCCAGCTCTGATGGGCCCTACAATGAGCAGTTCTTC	CASSDGPYNEQFF
.	TRBJ2-2	TRBV2	.	TGTGCCAGCAGCCCCGTTGGGGTAGCCACCGGGGAGCTGTTTTTT	CASSPVGVATGELFF
many	TRBJ1-5	TRBV12-3/TRBV12-4	TRBD1	TGTGCCAGCAACTCCGGACAGGCCCAGCCCCAGCATTTT	CASNSGQAQPQHF
.	TRBJ2-3	TRBV28	.	TGTGCCAGCAGTTTTCTTGCGTTGGCGGGCTTTTCTCCCGGTACGCAGTATTTT	CASSFLALAGFSPGTQYF
few	TRBJ2-3	TRBV3-1	.	TGTGCCAGCAGCCAAGATAGGGGGGGATTAGATACGCAGTATTTT	CASSQDRGGLDTQYF
many	TRBJ1-4	TRBV20-1	.	TGCAGTGCTATACCCGACGGGACCATCCTGAAAGGGCTGTTTTTT	CSAIPDGTILKGLFF
few	TRBJ1-4	TRBV12-3/TRBV12-4	.	TGTGCCAGCAGCCCCATGACAGGATTTAATGAAAAACTGTTTTTT	CASSPMTGFNEKLFF
many	TRBJ1-1	TRBV12-3/TRBV12-4	.	TGTGCCAGCAGTCCGGGATCGGCTGAAGCTTTCTTT	CASSPGSAEAFF
many	TRBJ2-7	TRBV10-3	.	TGTGCCATCAGTGAGTCGGAATACGAGCAGTACTTC	CAISESEYEQYF
few	TRBJ2-7	TRBV7-9	.	TGTGCCAGCAGCTTAGCGTATGGGGATCCCTACGAGCAGTACTTC	CASSLAYGDPYEQYF
few	TRBJ1-2	TRBV5-1	.	TGCGCCAGCAGCTGGGATGGCCAGGGTGCCAACTATGGCTACACCTTC	CASSWDGQGANYGYTF
many	TRBJ2-1	TRBV29-1	TRBD1	TGCAGCCTAGGGACAGGGTCCTCCAATGAGCAGTTCTTC	CSLGTGSSNEQFF
.	TRBJ1-4	TRBV2	.	TGTGCCAGCAGTGACCGGAGAGCGGATGAAAAACTGTTTTTT	CASSDRRADEKLFF
many	TRBJ2-3	TRBV3-1	TRBD2	TGTGCCAGCAGCCAGGTCGGGACTAGCGGGGGGCGATATTTT	CASSQVGTSGGRYF
many	TRBJ1-5	TRBV20-1	TRBD1	TGCAGTGCTAGAGATTTGAGCCTTCCAGGGGGGCAGCCCCAGCATTTT	CSARDLSLPGGQPQHF
.	TRBJ2-3	TRBV5-1	TRBD2	TGCGCCAGCAGCTTGGCCTTCGGCGGGGGGACCTTCGATACGCAGTATTTT	CASSLAFGGGTFDTQYF
few	TRBJ2-5	TRBV30	TRBD2	TGTGCCTGGGGGACTAGCGGAGAGACCCAGTACTTC	CAWGTSGETQYF